This T cell receptor (beta chain) was recorded in a study of T cell repertoires in cytomegalovirus infection. About the research overall: Based on public TCR beta signatures, there were indications of CMV infection and of a matching HLA type.

MiXCR was run by TCRdb on the reads, yielding one entry per CDR3 protein. The sample lists 250,000 to 300,000 distinct CDR3 sequences, more than 20% occurring once. The ends lost 0 bases at V and 3 bases at J; junction bases unmatched: 4. Germline CDR1 and CDR2: SGHNT and YYREEE (reference sequence). This CDR3 contains 16 residues. The TCR sequence derives from a human donor in good health (CMV status not recorded). Some clones in this sample may be carry-over from other donors' samples. The sequenced material came from PBMCs. The chain joins TRBV5-4 to TRBJ2-1; the match to TRBD1 covers 9 bases. As DNA, the CDR3 is TGTGCCAGCAGCTTGGGACAGGGGGGCCTCTACAATGAGCAGTTCTTC. Its translation: CASSLGQGGLYNEQFF.